This T cell receptor (beta chain) was recovered during a study of cytomegalovirus exposure and HLA in healthy donors. Broader study findings: It was assumed in the presence/absence analyses that sequencing depth was roughly uniform across donors. The study flagged roughly 150 TCR beta chains as cytomegalovirus-associated.

This clone was detected only a few times. The antigen remains undetermined. Primers for the PCR totalled 60 Vbeta and 13 Jbeta. Libraries were prepared by immunoSEQ multiplex PCR; TCRdb keeps only in-frame clonotypes and omits some of them. The sample shows some 200,000 clones, around four fifths of them seen only once. Germline CDR1 is MNHEY and CDR2 is SMNVEV (reference sequence). This CDR3 is built from 15 residues. V trimming: 2 bases; J trimming: 2 bases; junction bases outside the gene matches: 4. This clonotype originated in a woman aged 45-65 years in good health and CMV-seropositive. The chain has TRBV27 and TRBJ2-7; TRBD1 agrees at 9 bases. The sequenced sample consisted of PBMCs. The CDR3 reads CASSLNDRGAYEQYF. The CDR3 DNA sequence: TGTGCCAGCAGTTTAAATGACAGGGGGGCCTACGAGCAGTACTTC.